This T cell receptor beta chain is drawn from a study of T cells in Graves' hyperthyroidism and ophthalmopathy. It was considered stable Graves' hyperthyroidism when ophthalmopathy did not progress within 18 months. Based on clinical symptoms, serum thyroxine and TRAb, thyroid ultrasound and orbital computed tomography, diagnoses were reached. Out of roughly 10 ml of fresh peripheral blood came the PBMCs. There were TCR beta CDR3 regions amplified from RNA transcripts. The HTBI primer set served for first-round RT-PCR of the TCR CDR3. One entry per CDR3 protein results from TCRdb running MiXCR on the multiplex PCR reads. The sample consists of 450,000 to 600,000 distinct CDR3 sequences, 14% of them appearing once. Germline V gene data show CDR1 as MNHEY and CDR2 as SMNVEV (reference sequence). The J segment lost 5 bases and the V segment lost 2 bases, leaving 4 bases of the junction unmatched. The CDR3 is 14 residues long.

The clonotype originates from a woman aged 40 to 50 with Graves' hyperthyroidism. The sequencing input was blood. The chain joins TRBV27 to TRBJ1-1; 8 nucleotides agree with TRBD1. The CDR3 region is CASSLARGRTEAFF. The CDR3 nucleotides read TGTGCCAGCAGTTTAGCCAGGGGGCGGACTGAAGCTTTCTTT.